This record looks at one T cell receptor (beta chain) sequence and its context. This clonotype was observed at least ten times. There is no known antigen for this receptor. No base quality values were provided; no much bigger clone lies one nucleotide off. The sample comes from a study of T cells in Graves' hyperthyroidism and ophthalmopathy (dated by TCRdb to between 2018 and 2021). Some background on the complete study: Peripheral blood was collected at initial diagnosis, before any treatment. The paper reports TCR Vbeta CDR3 sequencing of 135 peripheral blood samples: approximately 41 ophthalmopathy, about 75 hyperthyroidism and approximately 17 progressor patients. A discovery cohort of roughly 100 patients, about 40 with Graves' ophthalmopathy and approximately 55 with stable Graves' hyperthyroidism, was used to find distinguishing TCR V-J signatures. Once sampling was done, hyperthyroidism patients were given methimazole at a starting dose of 30 mg daily, whereas ophthalmopathy patients were given high-dose intravenous methylprednisolone. Whether ophthalmopathy could be predicted prospectively was tested in an independent validation cohort made up of approximately 19 hyperthyroidism patients plus 17 patients who later progressed to ophthalmopathy. The 75 to 100 discovery patients were divided at random into training and test sets in a 7:3 ratio. In addition, the study compared T-cell repertoires in thyroid tissue and in blood from roughly 6 Graves' hyperthyroidism patients. Summary of the overall study and its limitations: Blood samples also contained most of the expanded thyroid clonotypes (frequency above 0.001), which suggests that blood repertoires may reflect thyroid immune responses. In validation, the model predicted progression to ophthalmopathy with roughly 70% sensitivity and less than 75% specificity, a median of approximately 6.7 months before onset. No statistical method was used to set the sample size in advance, and investigators knew the group allocation. Ophthalmopathy was separated from stable hyperthyroidism by a 13 V-J signature model, with approximately 89% sensitivity and about 84% specificity obtained in cross-validation and 80%/75% obtained in testing.

V is shortened by 2 bases, J by 3 bases, and the region joining them spans 14 bases. The CDR3 measures 14 amino acids from cysteine to phenylalanine. CDR3 DNA is the only sequence kept; it has 42 bases, read in frame from the first base. Taken from the germline V gene (reference sequence), the CDR1 and CDR2 loops are DFQATT and SNEGSKA. TCR beta CDR3 regions were amplified from RNA transcripts. The first round of RT-PCR for the TCR CDR3 was performed with the HTBI primer set and the Qiagen OneStep RT-PCR kit. A second multiplex PCR round built the libraries, followed by size selection and purification. Sequencing of the libraries was done on an Illumina HiSeq2000 using paired-end 100 bp reads. As for the authors' bioinformatics: Raw data were processed with SOAPnuke, discarding reads with adapters, uncalled bases, mean Phred below 15, or no exact constant-primer or identifier match. High-quality paired reads were merged with COPE v1.2.5, and unique nucleotide sequences were defined as clonotypes. Clonotypes were aligned to IMGT TRBV, TRBD and TRBJ reference segments using MiTCR v1.1. Analysis was restricted to V-J combinations with a frequency above 0.0001, which covered approximately 99% of repertoires. A TCS score was defined as the ratio between F50 (clonal expansion) and ExV (chaos), using BLOSUM62-based TCRdist between CDR3 peptides within each V-J. Welch's t-statistics and random forest reduced fewer than 600 V-J features to 10 to 15, which were used in a naive Bayes classifier (R e1071). The raw public reads went through TCRdb reprocessing: fastp at Q25, MiXCR clone calling, in-frame beta chains kept. Rows are unified per CDR3 protein, each entry keeping the most common DNA and genes. V and J calls and clone size were set by TCRdb, not the authors. Recorded for this sample are roughly 150,000 distinct CDR3 sequences; 9.4% of them occurred a single time. The ten largest clones represent less than 25% of the sample.

The hyperthyroidism patients were between 18 and 65 years old and newly diagnosed, with a disease duration of less than 2 months. Patients with uncontrolled infections, other autoimmune diseases, pregnancy or lactation were excluded. Diagnoses relied on clinical symptoms, serum thyroxine and TRAb, thyroid ultrasound and orbital computed tomography. Blood from progressor patients was collected at the time of first diagnosis with hyperthyroidism, before any ophthalmopathy symptoms had appeared. Ficoll-Paque density gradient centrifugation was used to isolate PBMCs from approximately 10 ml of fresh peripheral blood. Progressor patients were initially diagnosed with Graves' hyperthyroidism and developed ophthalmopathy during follow-up. Total RNA was extracted with Trizol reagent, and quality was checked on an Agilent 2100 Bioanalyzer.

This receptor was identified in a woman aged 18-29 years with Graves' hyperthyroidism that later progressed to Graves' ophthalmopathy. The V and J segments used are TRBV20-1 and TRBJ2-7; a weak D assignment points to TRBD1 (6 bases agree). The sequencing sample was made of blood. The CDR3 protein: CSARPDGTNYEQYF. The DNA sequence reads TGCAGTGCTAGACCGGACGGGACAAACTACGAGCAGTACTTC.